Presented here are 26 T cell receptor beta chains from one specimen sequenced in a study of beta chain features in type 1 diabetes. Every bit of the isolated RNA underwent reverse transcription, so sequencing read expressed TCRB transcripts. The table came from immunoSEQ multiplex PCR; TCRdb's copy has only in-frame clones and leaves some out. Found here are 600,000 or so clones, 12% of them singletons; the top ten hold around 0.12%. Broader study findings: Shortening that was moderate but significant affected the TCRB CDR3s of Type 1 diabetes patients in all four CD4+ subsets.

These receptors' targets are unknown. Sequencing input: naive CD4+ T cells from blood. These receptors were collected from a man aged 25 to 40 with type 1 diabetes.

The sample holds a few counts of this clone. The gene calls are TRBV11-2 and TRBJ2-7; 12 bases align to TRBD2. J was trimmed by 4 bases and V by 4 bases; bases with no gene match: 5. This CDR3 is 15 amino acids long. Germline-derived CDR1 and CDR2 are SGHAT and FQNNGV. CDR3 in amino acids: CASSSLAGGQYEQYF. As DNA, the CDR3 is TGTGCCAGCAGCTCCCTAGCGGGGGGGCAGTACGAGCAGTACTTC. The variable domain in full, completed from reference TRBV11-2 and TRBJ2-7, reads EAGVAQSPRYKIIEKRQSVAFWCNPISGHATLYWYQQILGQGPKLLIQFQNNGVVDDSQLPKDRFSAERLKGVDSTLKIQPAKLEDSAVYLCASSSLAGGQYEQYFGPGTRLTVT.

Only one count was recorded for this clone. The chain uses TRBV2 and TRBJ2-5; either TRBD1 or TRBD2 may supply D (6 bases each). The germline V and J ends were trimmed by 5 bases and 7 bases, with 14 bases remaining between them. Germline values: CDR1 SNHLY, CDR2 FYNNEI. CDR3 length equals 13 residues. CDR3 sequence (DNA): TGTGCCAGCAGTCCCACAGGGCGGGGGACCCAGTACTTC. Encoded protein: CASSPTGRGTQYF.

This clone was counted only a few times. The chain joins TRBV6-6 to TRBJ2-5; D remains ambiguous. The germline V and J ends were trimmed by 2 bases and 2 bases, with 9 bases remaining between them. Per germline, CDR1 MNHNY and CDR2 SVGAGI (reference sequence). The CDR3 sequence is 14 residues long. The CDR3 reads CASSYGPGQETQYF. The CDR3 nucleotides read TGTGCCAGCAGTTACGGCCCCGGTCAAGAGACCCAGTACTTC.

V and J are TRBV14 and TRBJ1-1; a weak D match, TRBD1 (5 bases). The CDR3 is 14 amino acids. Trimming shortened V by 4 bases and J by 10 bases, and 19 bases separated the two germline ends. CDR1 SGHDN and CDR2 FVKESK come from the germline V gene. In DNA, the CDR3 is TGTGCCAGCAGCCCCCCTGGGGGTAAAGATGCAGCTTTCTTT. This encodes CASSPPGGKDAAFF.

The chain combines TRBV9 with TRBJ1-2; D gene uncertain. Trimming stripped 4 bases from V and 4 bases from J, with 17 bases between. Per germline, CDR1 SGDLS and CDR2 YYNGEE. The CDR3 is made up of 15 amino acids. Written as DNA, the CDR3 is TGTGCCAGCAGCCCCCATGAACAGCTCGCCTATGGCTACACCTTC. Its protein product is CASSPHEQLAYGYTF.

In regard to this clone: Different DNA sequences within this sample yield the same CDR3. The chain joins TRBV7-9 to TRBJ2-5; a possible D gene is TRBD2 (5 bases). Germline V CDR1 and CDR2: SEHNR, FQNEAQ (reference sequence). This CDR3 is built from 12 residues. Between the trimmed V and J ends, which lost 2 bases and 4 bases, there was a span of 5 bases. The CDR3: CASSLSGETQYF. CDR3 coding DNA: TGTGCCAGCAGCTTAAGCGGAGAGACCCAGTACTTC.

The V gene is TRBV4-1, the J gene TRBJ2-5; D call uncertain. The V and J ends lost 1 base and 4 bases respectively, with 7 bases between them. The CDR3 consists of 13 residues. The germline V gene encodes CDR1 MGHRA and CDR2 YSYEKL. The CDR3 sequence is CASSQAIPETQYF. CDR3 sequence (DNA): TGCGCCAGCAGCCAAGCTATCCCAGAGACCCAGTACTTC.

This clone appeared a few times. This chain links TRBV27 with TRBJ2-7, with D perhaps matching TRBD1 or TRBD2 (6 bases each). From germline, CDR1 is MNHEY and CDR2 SMNVEV (reference sequence). The CDR3 length is 14 residues. V was pared by 5 bases and J by 5 bases, with 16 bases between. This chain's CDR3 is CASSQTWRGDEQYF. In DNA form, the CDR3 reads TGTGCCAGCAGTCAAACCTGGAGGGGGGACGAGCAGTACTTC.

This clone appeared a few times. The chain carries TRBV28 and TRBJ2-1; 7 positions match TRBD1. The CDR3 consists of 16 residues. Trimming at V came to 7 bases and at J to 4 bases, leaving 13 bases not matched to a gene. Germline V lookup: CDR1 MDHEN, CDR2 SYDVKM. The CDR3 region is CASNKRRPGQYNEQFF. In nucleotides, the CDR3 is TGTGCCAGCAACAAACGCCGGCCGGGACAGTACAATGAGCAGTTCTTC.

The chain links TRBV28 to TRBJ2-7; possibly TRBD1 for D (5 bases). Germline CDR1 is MDHEN and CDR2 is SYDVKM. Trimming shortened V by 7 bases and J by 2 bases, and 9 bases separated the two germline ends. The CDR3 totals 12 residues. In DNA form, the CDR3 reads TGTGCCAGCAATCAGGGTCCCTACGAGCAGTACTTC. It yields the protein CASNQGPYEQYF.

The chain combines TRBV9 with TRBJ2-2, with TRBD2 identical over 7 bases. Germline loops: CDR1 SGDLS, CDR2 YYNGEE. V gave up 0 bases and J gave up 6 bases; unmatched junction bases: 8. The CDR3 sequence is 16 residues long. The CDR3 DNA sequence: TGTGCCAGCAGCGTAGGAGTAGCGGGCAGGGCCGGGGAGCTGTTTTTT. Translated, it gives CASSVGVAGRAGELFF.

With regard to this clone: The sample contains more than one DNA sequence encoding this CDR3. The V and J genes are TRBV18 and TRBJ2-1, with D uncertain. Germline V gene sequence: CDR1 KGHSH, CDR2 LQKENI. V was pared by 3 bases and J by 1 base, with 7 bases between. CDR3 size: 14 residues. The CDR3 sequence: CASSPGSSYNEQFF. The CDR3 DNA sequence: TGTGCCAGCTCACCGGGAAGTTCCTACAATGAGCAGTTCTTC. Looking up the rest from reference TRBV18 and TRBJ2-1 gives the full variable domain: NAGVMQNPRHLVRRRGQEARLRCSPMKGHSHVYWYRQLPEEGLKFMVYLQKENIIDESGMPKERFSAEFPKEGPSILRIQQVVRGDSAAYFCASSPGSSYNEQFFGPGTRLTVL.

In this sample, this clone turned up a few times. The rearrangement uses TRBV5-1 and TRBJ2-5; D might be TRBD1 or TRBD2, each matching 5 bases. The germline V gene has CDR1 SGHRS and CDR2 YFSETQ. V dropped 7 bases and J dropped 1 base, with 17 bases sitting between them. The CDR3 covers 15 residues. CDR3 bases: TGCGCCAGCCGCTCAGAACGAGGGGCCCAAGAGACCCAGTACTTC. This gives the protein CASRSERGAQETQYF.

This clone was seen a few times. The chain uses TRBV10-3 and TRBJ1-6; D is unresolved. The germline V gene has CDR1 ENHRY and CDR2 SYGVKD. CDR3 size: 13 residues. The ends were cut back, 7 bases at V and 5 bases at J, with 9 bases in the middle. This chain's CDR3 is CAITGGDNSPLHF. CDR3 DNA sequence: TGTGCCATCACGGGCGGAGATAATTCACCCCTCCACTTT.

This chain joins TRBV2 and TRBJ2-5; D is unclear. The CDR3 runs to 13 residues. Germline V gives CDR1 SNHLY, CDR2 FYNNEI. Trimming cost V 6 bases and J 2 bases, with 10 bases left between them. The CDR3 spells CASRPHLQETQYF. The CDR3 DNA sequence: TGTGCCAGCAGGCCGCACCTACAAGAGACCCAGTACTTC. The full variable domain, with the rest looked up from reference TRBV2 and TRBJ2-5, is EPEVTQTPSHQVTQMGQEVILRCVPISNHLYFYWYRQILGQKVEFLVSFYNNEISEKSEIFDDQFSVERPDGSNFTLKIRSTKLEDSAMYFCASRPHLQETQYFGPGTRLLVL.

The V gene is TRBV2, the J gene TRBJ2-1; 11 positions match TRBD1. V shed 4 bases and J 3 bases; nucleotides not matched to a gene: 2. The length of the CDR3 is 15 residues. Germline V gene sequence: CDR1 SNHLY, CDR2 FYNNEI. For the CDR3, the DNA is TGTGCCAGCAGTGGGACAGGGGGCAACTACAATGAGCAGTTCTTC. It specifies CASSGTGGNYNEQFF.

This clone was counted only a few times. The chain links TRBV2 to TRBJ1-3; D remains unclear. This CDR3 contains 14 residues. Trimming took off 2 bases at V and 5 bases at J, with 10 bases between the two ends. Germline V gives CDR1 SNHLY, CDR2 FYNNEI. The CDR3 nucleotides are TGTGCCAGCAGTGAATGGCAGGAGAGAAACACCATATATTTT. Amino acid sequence: CASSEWQERNTIYF. Drawing the rest from reference TRBV2 and TRBJ1-3, the complete variable domain is EPEVTQTPSHQVTQMGQEVILRCVPISNHLYFYWYRQILGQKVEFLVSFYNNEISEKSEIFDDQFSVERPDGSNFTLKIRSTKLEDSAMYFCASSEWQERNTIYFGEGSWLTVV.

This clone appeared a few times. The rearrangement links TRBV10-3 to TRBJ1-2, with D perhaps TRBD1 (6 bases). Trimming took 2 bases from V and 4 from J, leaving 14 bases between them. The germline V gene encodes CDR1 ENHRY and CDR2 SYGVKD. The CDR3 loop spans 15 amino acids. The CDR3, as DNA: TGTGCCATCAGTGAGAGGGGGGATACGGGCTATGGCTACACCTTC. Protein product: CAISERGDTGYGYTF.

Here the CDR3 reads CASTREGIQSPLHF. The DNA for the CDR3 is TGTGCCAGCACTAGAGAGGGTATTCAATCACCCCTCCACTTT. The chain couples TRBV6-5 to TRBJ1-6; D gene ambiguous. CDR3 length: 14 residues. CDR1 and CDR2 from the germline V gene are MNHEY and SVGAGI. The V and J ends lost 7 bases and 10 bases respectively, with 17 bases between them.

This clone has more than one count but fewer than ten. The chain joins TRBV9 to TRBJ2-5, with 7 bases aligning to TRBD1. There are 15 residues in the CDR3. V gave up 4 bases and J gave up 3 bases; unmatched junction bases: 9. Germline V lookup: CDR1 SGDLS, CDR2 YYNGEE. CDR3 loop: CASSPGVQGEETQYF. The CDR3 nucleotides are TGTGCCAGCAGCCCAGGGGTCCAGGGGGAAGAGACCCAGTACTTC. Together with reference TRBV9 and TRBJ2-5, the CDR3 gives the full variable domain: DSGVTQTPKHLITATGQRVTLRCSPRSGDLSVYWYQQSLDQGLQFLIQYYNGEERAKGNILERFSAQQFPDLHSELNLSSLELGDSALYFCASSPGVQGEETQYFGPGTRLLVL.

This clone was seen a handful of times. CDR3 nucleotides: TGTGCCAGCAGCGGATATAATCAGGGAAATGAGCAGTTCTTC. Protein: CASSGYNQGNEQFF. V gene TRBV7-9 combines with J gene TRBJ2-1, with D perhaps matching TRBD1 (5 bases). The CDR3 totals 14 residues. Germline V gene lookup returns CDR1 SEHNR and CDR2 FQNEAQ (reference sequence). V was cut by 5 bases and J by 7 bases, with 15 bases left in between.

V gene TRBV7-2 combines with J gene TRBJ2-2; D could derive from TRBD1 or TRBD2 (5 bases each). From germline, CDR1 is SGHTA and CDR2 FQGNSA. V shed 0 bases and J shed 2 bases, with 7 bases lying between them. The CDR3 loop spans 15 amino acids. The CDR3 loop is CASSLAGDNTGELFF. The CDR3 nucleotides are TGTGCCAGCAGCTTAGCGGGGGATAACACCGGGGAGCTGTTTTTT.

V is TRBV28 and J is TRBJ1-2, with D perhaps TRBD1 (6 bases). CDR3 length: 12 amino acids. V was cut by 6 bases and J by 4 bases, with 9 bases left in between. From germline, CDR1 is MDHEN and CDR2 SYDVKM. The CDR3 DNA is TGTGCCAGCAGGGGACATACCTATGGCTACACCTTC. It is translated as CASRGHTYGYTF.

The chain is built from TRBV20-1 and TRBJ2-5; no clear D gene. This CDR3 has 10 amino acids. CDR1 DFQATT and CDR2 SNEGSKA come from the germline V gene (reference sequence). The ends were cut back, 6 bases at V and 4 bases at J, with 6 bases in the middle. CDR3 sequence reads: CSAEAETQYF. The CDR3 DNA follows: TGCAGTGCAGAGGCAGAGACCCAGTACTTC.

A few counts support this clone. The chain is built from TRBV18 and TRBJ1-5; D is undetermined. The length of the CDR3 is 12 residues. Germline CDR1 and CDR2: KGHSH and LQKENI. Trimming removed 9 bases at V and 0 bases at J, with 6 bases between. The CDR3 nucleotides read TGTGCCAGTGGAAATAGCAATCAGCCCCAGCATTTT. Protein product: CASGNSNQPQHF.

The V and J genes are TRBV4-3 and TRBJ2-1; 8 nucleotides align to TRBD2. Germline trimming cut 0 bases from V and 2 bases from J; bases unmatched to any gene: 21. The CDR3 contains 22 residues. In germline, CDR1 is LGHNA, CDR2 YSLEER. CDR3 amino acids: CASSQDLGGSGGPFSPYNEQFF. The CDR3, as DNA: TGCGCCAGCAGCCAAGATCTTGGAGGCAGCGGGGGACCTTTTTCCCCCTACAATGAGCAGTTCTTC.